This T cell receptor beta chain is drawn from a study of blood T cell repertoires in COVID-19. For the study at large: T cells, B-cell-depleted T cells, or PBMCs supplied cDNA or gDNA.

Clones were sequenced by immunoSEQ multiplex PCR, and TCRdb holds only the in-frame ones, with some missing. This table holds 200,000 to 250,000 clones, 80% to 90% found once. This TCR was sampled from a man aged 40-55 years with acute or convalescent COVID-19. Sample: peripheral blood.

The CDR3 bases are TGCGCCAGCAGCTTGGAGGGGACAGGGGGCAATGAGCAGTTCTTC. This codes for CASSLEGTGGNEQFF. The V call is TRBV5-1, the J call TRBJ2-1; 11 positions agree with TRBD1. The CDR3 has 15 residues. Germline V CDR1 and CDR2: SGHRS, YFSETQ. Germline trimming cut 0 bases from V and 6 bases from J; bases unmatched to any gene: 2.